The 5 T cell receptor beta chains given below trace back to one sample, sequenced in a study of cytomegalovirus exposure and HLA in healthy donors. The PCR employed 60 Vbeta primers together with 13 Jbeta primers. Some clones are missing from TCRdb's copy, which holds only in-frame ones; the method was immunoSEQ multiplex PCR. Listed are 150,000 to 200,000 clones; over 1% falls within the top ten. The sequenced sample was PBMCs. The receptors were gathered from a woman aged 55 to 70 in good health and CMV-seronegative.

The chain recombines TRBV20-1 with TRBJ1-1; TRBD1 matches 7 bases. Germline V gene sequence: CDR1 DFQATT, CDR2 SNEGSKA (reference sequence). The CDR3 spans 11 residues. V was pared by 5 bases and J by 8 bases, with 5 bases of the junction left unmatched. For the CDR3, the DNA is TGCAGTGCTGAGGGACAGAAAGAAGCTTTCTTT. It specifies CSAEGQKEAFF.

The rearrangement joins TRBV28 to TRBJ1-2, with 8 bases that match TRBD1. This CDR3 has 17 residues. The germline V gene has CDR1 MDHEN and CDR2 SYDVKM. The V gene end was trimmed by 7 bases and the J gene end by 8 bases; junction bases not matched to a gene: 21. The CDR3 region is CASTETLFPGGGRGYTF. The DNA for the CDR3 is TGTGCCAGCACCGAAACCCTCTTTCCAGGGGGCGGTCGCGGCTACACCTTC.

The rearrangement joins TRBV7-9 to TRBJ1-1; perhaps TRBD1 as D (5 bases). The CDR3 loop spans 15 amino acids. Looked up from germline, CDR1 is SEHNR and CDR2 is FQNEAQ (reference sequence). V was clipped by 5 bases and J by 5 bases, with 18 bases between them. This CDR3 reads CASSGRVSLMTEAFF. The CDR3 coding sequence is TGTGCCAGCAGCGGCAGGGTTTCCTTGATGACTGAAGCTTTCTTT.

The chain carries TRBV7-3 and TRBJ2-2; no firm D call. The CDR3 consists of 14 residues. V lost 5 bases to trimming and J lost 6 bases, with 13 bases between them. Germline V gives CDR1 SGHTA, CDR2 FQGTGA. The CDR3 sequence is CASSPPTGPGELFF. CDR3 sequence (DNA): TGTGCCAGCAGCCCCCCAACTGGGCCCGGGGAGCTGTTTTTT.

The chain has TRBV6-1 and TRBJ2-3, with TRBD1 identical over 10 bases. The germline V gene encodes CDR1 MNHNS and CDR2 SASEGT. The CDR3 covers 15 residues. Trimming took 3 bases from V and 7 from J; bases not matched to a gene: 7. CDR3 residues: CASSDPGQGWNTQYF. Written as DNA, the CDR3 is TGTGCCAGCAGTGATCCGGGACAGGGGTGGAATACGCAGTATTTT.